This T cell receptor beta chain was found in a study of blood T cell repertoires in COVID-19 (dated by TCRdb to 2018 to 2020). Some background on the complete study: Samples from collaborators originated in the United States, Italy and Spain and spanned both the acute and convalescent phases of COVID-19. The material from the prospective study consisted of cDNA or gDNA derived from T cells, B-cell-depleted T cells, or PBMCs. Deeply sampled blood TCRbeta repertoires from subjects exposed to, actively infected with, or recovered from COVID-19 were included in the dataset. A freely available public database, intended as a resource for researchers studying the immune response to SARS-CoV-2, is where the repertoires were released. The sample metadata nearly always contained a de-identified subject ID, COVID-19 status, age in years and sex. The samples were drawn from two sources: the first 160 participants of the ongoing ImmuneRACE study, and 1,254 subjects contributed by 6 global collaborators. Where available, HLA class I and class II types were taken from metadata supplied by the sample provider and were not determined by assay-based typing.

TCRbeta CDR3 regions were amplified from genomic DNA using the immunoSEQ Assay, a bias-controlled multiplex PCR. The authors' analysis ran thus. Nucleated cell counts per sample were estimated from amplification of reference gene primers within the assay. Sequence reads were collapsed and filtered to measure the absolute abundance of every unique TCRbeta CDR3 rearrangement. For each sample, productive Simpson clonality was calculated as the square root of Simpson's diversity index across productive rearrangements. Entries here come from immuneACCESS through TCRdb and include only in-frame sequences with V and J called. Some clones fail to appear in such tables; in the studies checked, an unresolved V gene covers under half of the shortfall, and the cause of the remainder is unknown. V, J and clone size reflect that table, while D and trimming were determined from the DNA. The sample table records about 170,000 clones; around 84% of these occur just once. Together, the top ten hold about 3% of the sample.

The full study reports these points: Clinical and demographic metadata were provided uncurated, with the amount varying by source and participant.

To note about this clone: Its antigen is currently not known. It has no much larger one-base neighbor in the sample; base qualities were not kept.

Collaborating institutions collected whole blood in K2EDTA tubes following their own protocols. For TCRbeta analysis, collaborator samples were shipped as frozen whole blood, as isolated PBMCs, or as DNA extracted from either sample type. Looking up the germline V gene yields CDR1 KGHSH and CDR2 LQKENI. For this chain, trimming is 3 bases at the V end and 1 base at the J end, and the number of junction bases without a gene match is 6. From the cysteine through the phenylalanine, the CDR3 covers 15 amino acids. Only the CDR3 DNA stays, 45 bases, in frame from base 1. Recombination connected TRBV18 to TRBJ2-7, with TRBD2 matching 7 junction bases. The sequenced sample was peripheral blood. The receptor's source is a human donor with acute or convalescent COVID-19. The donor label of this sample is uncertain. The DNA is as follows: TGTGCCAGCTCACCCTCAACGGGGGGTTCCTACGAGCAGTACTTC. This gives the protein CASSPSTGGSYEQYF. Reference TRBV18 and TRBJ2-7 proteins supply the regions before and after the CDR3; the full variable domain is: NAGVMQNPRHLVRRRGQEARLRCSPMKGHSHVYWYRQLPEEGLKFMVYLQKENIIDESGMPKERFSAEFPKEGPSILRIQQVVRGDSAAYFCASSPSTGGSYEQYFGPGTRLTVT.